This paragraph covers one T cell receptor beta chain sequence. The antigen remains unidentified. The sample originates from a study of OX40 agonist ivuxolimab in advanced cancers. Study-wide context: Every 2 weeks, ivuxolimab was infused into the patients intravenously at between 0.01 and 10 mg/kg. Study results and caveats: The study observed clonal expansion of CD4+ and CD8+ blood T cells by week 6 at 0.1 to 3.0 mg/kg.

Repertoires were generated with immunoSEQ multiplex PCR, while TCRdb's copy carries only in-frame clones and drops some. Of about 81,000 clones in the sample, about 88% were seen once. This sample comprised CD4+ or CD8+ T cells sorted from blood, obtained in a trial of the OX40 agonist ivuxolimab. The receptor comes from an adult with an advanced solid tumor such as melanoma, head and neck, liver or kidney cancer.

CDR3 nucleotide sequence: TGTGCCAGCTCACCAGCTCCCACAGATACGCAGTATTTT. Protein sequence: CASSPAPTDTQYF. The chain joins TRBV18 to TRBJ2-3, with unresolved D. CDR1 KGHSH and CDR2 LQKENI come from the germline V gene. V was cut by 2 bases and J by 2 bases, with 5 bases left in between. This CDR3 is 13 amino acids long.